This T cell receptor beta chain is from a study of control samples from healthy donors and cancer patients. V was clipped by 2 bases and J by 5 bases, with 18 bases between them. Germline values: CDR1 MNHNS, CDR2 SASEGT. The CDR3 covers 16 residues. Data came from immunoSEQ multiplex PCR; TCRdb stores just in-frame clones and leaves some out. The table has over 50,000 clones, 80% seen once. This TCR came from a man aged 70 or older in good health. The material sequenced was blood. The chain couples TRBV6-1 to TRBJ1-2; TRBD1 is a possible D gene (6 bases). The CDR3, as DNA: TGTGCCAGCAGTGAACCCGGGGGAGGGGGGAGGTATGGCTACACCTTC. As protein: CASSEPGGGGRYGYTF.